The source of this T cell receptor (beta chain) is a study of blood T cell repertoires in COVID-19. Looking at the study overall: From the United States, Italy and Spain came samples of acute and convalescent COVID-19. Sources were T cells, B-cell-depleted T cells, or PBMCs; the material itself was cDNA or gDNA.

In the study's own analysis: Scientists estimated how many nucleated cells there were by amplifying reference gene primers. Profiling relied on immunoSEQ multiplex PCR, and the TCRdb table lists in-frame clones only, not all of them. That table gives V, J and clone size, and the DNA gave D and trimming. The table lists more than 85,000 clones, approximately 87% of them singletons. This CDR3 region has 13 residues. V dropped 3 bases and J dropped 5; count of bases not matched to a gene: 3. Looked up from germline, CDR1 is SGHVS and CDR2 is FQNEAQ. The V call is TRBV7-8, the J call TRBJ1-1, with 7 bases identical to TRBD1. Material: peripheral blood. The receptor comes from a woman aged 45-65 years with acute or convalescent COVID-19. The CDR3 DNA reads TGTGCCAGCAGCTTCCAGGGGGAGACTGAAGCTTTCTTT. This sequence encodes CASSFQGETEAFF.